This note documents a single TCR beta chain sequence. Its antigen is as yet unknown. This entry is derived from a study of T cell repertoires in cytomegalovirus infection. Points from the study as a whole: In two of eight donors, the top clonotype was HLA-C-restricted CMV-specific.

The CDR3 consists of 13 residues. Trimming shortened V by 2 bases and J by 10 bases, and 12 bases separated the two germline ends. The germline V gene encodes CDR1 GTSNPN and CDR2 SVGIG (reference sequence). TCRdb used MiXCR to reprocess the reads, holding one entry per CDR3 protein. The table lists roughly 46,000 distinct CDR3 sequences, about a fifth of them singletons. The V and J genes are TRBV30 and TRBJ1-6; D unresolved. The source of this sequence is a human donor in good health (CMV status not recorded). Some clones in this sample may be carry-over from other donors' samples. Sequencing used CD8+ T cells from cultured PBMCs, obtained from culture after CMV antigen stimulation. Here the CDR3 reads CAWSRPSVSPLHF. CDR3 DNA sequence: TGTGCCTGGAGTCGGCCTTCGGTCTCACCCCTCCACTTT.